This TCR beta chain was sequenced in a study of CD8 T cells in Susac syndrome. Overall study findings and caveats: The CD4+ T cell repertoires from Susac syndrome exhibited no clonal expansion.

The CDR3 contains 15 residues. J lost 4 bases, V lost 3 bases, and 8 bases had no gene match. The germline V gene has CDR1 SGDLS and CDR2 YYNGEE. This clonotype was recorded once. The antigen remains undetermined. Random hexamers were used to reverse transcribe an amount of roughly 0.45 to 1 ug RNA. Amplification of TCR beta CDR3 by immunoSEQ multiplex PCR spanned 54 Vbeta and 13 Jbeta. MiXCR, applied by TCRdb to the immunoSEQ multiplex PCR reads, yields one record per CDR3 protein. This repertoire shows some 160,000 distinct CDR3 sequences, roughly 94% found once; its top ten account for roughly 0.12%.

What was sequenced was CD4+ T cells from PBMCs. The chain links TRBV9 to TRBJ2-7; TRBD1 agrees at 9 bases. This receptor was identified in a human donor with Susac syndrome. The CDR3 is CASSASTGGGYEQYF. DNA of the CDR3: TGTGCCAGCAGCGCCAGTACAGGGGGCGGGTACGAGCAGTACTTC.